This paragraph covers one T cell receptor beta chain sequence. Its antigen is not identified. The data stem from a study of T cells in tuberculosis. TCRdb keeps only in-frame clones here, not all; method: immunoSEQ multiplex PCR. The repertoire consists of some 47,000 clones, with about 96% occurring once and the leading ten covering roughly 7%. Study observations and caveats: GMM-specific TCRs were nearer to active tuberculosis alpha repertoires, suggesting expansion.

Unmatched junction bases numbered 1, after V lost 4 bases and J lost 1 base. CDR1 SGHAT and CDR2 FQDESV come from the germline V gene (reference sequence). The CDR3 length is 14 residues. The V gene is TRBV11-1, the J gene TRBJ1-1; TRBD1 aligns across 9 bases. The source is a donor aged 10-35 years with latent tuberculosis or without tuberculosis infection. Input material: PBMCs. CDR3 sequence: CASSWGQGNTEAFF. Here the CDR3 DNA reads TGTGCCAGCAGCTGGGGACAGGGGAACACTGAAGCTTTCTTT.